These 30 T cell receptor beta chains came from one sample sequenced in a study of blood T cell repertoires in COVID-19. Profiled with immunoSEQ multiplex PCR; TCRdb holds only in-frame clones, not every one. Of roughly 250,000 clones listed, around four fifths were seen once; the top ten hold about 1.9%. The sequencing input was peripheral blood. The receptors stem from a woman older than 75 with acute or convalescent COVID-19.

The chain is built from TRBV5-1 and TRBJ1-2; TRBD1 is a possible D gene (6 bases). The CDR3 is 14 residues long. Looked up from germline, CDR1 is SGHRS and CDR2 is YFSETQ. V lost 4 bases and J 1 base, leaving 11 bases between the germline ends. The CDR3 sequence: CASSPQGNNYGYTF. Written as DNA, the CDR3 is TGCGCCAGCAGCCCTCAGGGGAATAACTATGGCTACACCTTC.

This clone was picked up one time. This chain connects TRBV11-3 to TRBJ2-7; 11 nucleotides line up with TRBD2. The trim removed 8 bases at V and 7 bases at J, leaving 10 bases unmatched. CDR1 and CDR2 from the germline V gene are SGHNT and YENEEA. The CDR3 spans 14 residues. This CDR3 reads CASAVTSGSGEQYF. The CDR3 DNA follows: TGTGCCAGCGCCGTAACTAGCGGGAGTGGTGAGCAGTACTTC.

This clone came up a few times. The chain is built from TRBV3-1 (or the pseudogene TRBV3-2) and TRBJ1-6; 9 bases are a match to TRBD1. This CDR3 spans 14 amino acids. The V segment lost 6 bases and the J segment 10 bases; nucleotides outside the gene matches: 7. The V gene's germline CDR1 is LGHDT and CDR2 YNNKEL (reference sequence). CDR3 sequence: CASSRGQGFSPLHF. The CDR3 bases are TGTGCCAGCAGTCGGGGACAGGGTTTCTCACCCCTCCACTTT.

This clone was seen more than once but under ten times. This chain connects TRBV7-2 to TRBJ2-7, with D possibly matching TRBD2 (7 bases). Germline V lookup: CDR1 SGHTA, CDR2 FQGNSA. V shed 5 bases and J shed 6 bases, with 20 bases lying between them. CDR3 size: 15 residues. This CDR3 reads CASSVTGGPVPEQYF. The CDR3 region has the DNA TGTGCCAGCAGCGTAACCGGGGGGCCGGTTCCCGAGCAGTACTTC.

In its sample, this clone was seen once. V and J are TRBV5-4 and TRBJ2-5; 8 bases are shared with TRBD2. The germline gives CDR1 SGHNT, CDR2 YYREEE (reference sequence). The CDR3 loop spans 15 amino acids. Germline trimming cut 2 bases from V and 1 base from J; bases unmatched to any gene: 4. For the CDR3, the DNA is TGTGCCAGCAGCTTAAGGCTAGCGGGCCAAGAGACCCAGTACTTC. It yields the protein CASSLRLAGQETQYF.

This clone has a single count. Here the CDR3 DNA reads TGCAGCGTGGGGACTAGCTGGTCCTACGAGCAGTACTTC. As protein: CSVGTSWSYEQYF. The gene calls are TRBV29-1 and TRBJ2-7, with TRBD2 matching over 9 bases. Looked up from germline, CDR1 is SQVTM and CDR2 is ANQGSEA. The ends lost 6 bases at V and 1 base at J; junction bases unmatched: 4. This CDR3 contains 13 residues.

The rearrangement uses TRBV10-3 and TRBJ1-2; D is unclear. This CDR3 region has 13 residues. Germline V lookup: CDR1 ENHRY, CDR2 SYGVKD. With 3 bases removed from V and 3 bases from J, the gap between germline ends came to 8 bases. CDR3 residues: CAISDPVDYGYTF. DNA of the CDR3: TGTGCCATCAGTGATCCGGTTGACTATGGCTACACCTTC.

The chain has TRBV30 and TRBJ1-6, with no clear D. Germline V lookup: CDR1 GTSNPN, CDR2 SVGIG (reference sequence). The length of the CDR3 is 13 residues. V gave up 4 bases and J gave up 5 bases, with 9 bases separating them. CDR3 protein: CAWKNRDNSPLHF. The CDR3 nucleotides are TGTGCCTGGAAAAACCGCGATAATTCACCCCTCCACTTT.

The J gene is TRBJ2-1, the V gene TRBV27, with 7 nucleotides matching TRBD2. This CDR3 comprises 15 residues. V lost 5 bases to trimming and J lost 9 bases; unmatched junction nucleotides: 13. In germline, CDR1 is MNHEY, CDR2 SMNVEV (reference sequence). The CDR3 DNA reads as TGTGCCAGCAGTCTCCTATTGGGAGCGGGGATTGAGCAGTTCTTC. Translating it yields CASSLLLGAGIEQFF.

The chain is built from TRBV5-1 and TRBJ2-3; D is perhaps TRBD1 (6 bases). From germline, CDR1 is SGHRS and CDR2 YFSETQ. Trimming took 2 bases from V and 3 from J, leaving 22 bases between them. CDR3 size: 18 residues. This CDR3 is CASSLSTGQATITDTQYF. DNA for the CDR3: TGCGCCAGCAGCTTATCGACAGGACAAGCCACTATAACAGATACGCAGTATTTT.

The rearrangement joins TRBV11-2 to TRBJ2-5, with D possibly matching TRBD1 (6 bases). Germline V gene sequence: CDR1 SGHAT, CDR2 FQNNGV. The V end was cut by 7 bases, the J end by 1 base, with 16 bases between. The CDR3 runs to 15 residues. The CDR3 nucleotides are TGTGCCAGCATCCCCCGGCAGGGGTCCCAAGAGACCCAGTACTTC. Protein product: CASIPRQGSQETQYF.

The chain recombines TRBV5-1 with TRBJ1-1, with a weak D call TRBD1 (6 bases). There are 17 residues in the CDR3. The germline V and J ends were trimmed by 1 base and 4 bases, with 20 bases remaining between them. Looked up from germline, CDR1 is SGHRS and CDR2 is YFSETQ. CDR3 in amino acids: CASSLRGTRGEGTEAFF. Here the CDR3 DNA reads TGCGCCAGCAGCTTGAGAGGGACCAGGGGCGAGGGCACTGAAGCTTTCTTT.

This rearrangement joins TRBV28 to TRBJ1-3; TRBD1 matches 8 bases. Germline CDR1 is MDHEN and CDR2 is SYDVKM. The CDR3 is 15 residues long. The J segment lost 4 bases and the V segment lost 5 bases, leaving 7 bases of the junction unmatched. The CDR3 bases are TGTGCCAGCAGTCCTAGGACAGGGAGGGGAAACACCATATATTTT. It encodes CASSPRTGRGNTIYF.

The chain joins TRBV5-1 to TRBJ2-1, with 9 bases fitting TRBD2. The CDR3 has 16 amino acids. Germline V lookup: CDR1 SGHRS, CDR2 YFSETQ. J gave up 13 bases and V 4 bases, and 18 bases lay outside the gene matches. CDR3 region: CASSNPGLALQPLQFF. CDR3 bases: TGCGCCAGCAGCAATCCGGGACTAGCCCTCCAACCCCTCCAGTTCTTC.

The chain uses TRBV24-1 and TRBJ2-1, with 12 bases that match TRBD2. This CDR3 is 16 amino acids long. V lost 3 bases to trimming and J lost 5 bases; unmatched junction nucleotides: 4. From germline, CDR1 is KGHDR and CDR2 SFDVKD. CDR3 residues: CATSDEGLAGNNEQFF. CDR3 sequence (DNA): TGTGCCACCAGTGATGAGGGACTAGCGGGTAACAATGAGCAGTTCTTC.

This clone was counted a few times. The V gene is TRBV28, the J gene TRBJ2-7; TRBD2 aligns across 9 bases. The trim removed 3 bases at V and 7 bases at J, leaving 7 bases unmatched. Per the germline V gene, CDR1 is MDHEN and CDR2 is SYDVKM. CDR3 length equals 14 residues. The CDR3 nucleotides are TGTGCCAGCAGTTTGGTAGCGGGAGTGGGAGAGCAGTACTTC. Its protein product is CASSLVAGVGEQYF.

The rearrangement links TRBV28 to TRBJ2-7; 9 bases match TRBD1. The CDR3 extends over 14 amino acids. Unmatched junction bases numbered 5, after V lost 5 bases and J lost 3 bases. Looked up from germline, CDR1 is MDHEN and CDR2 is SYDVKM. The CDR3 region is CASSGWTGVYEQYF. The CDR3 nucleotides read TGTGCCAGCAGTGGATGGACAGGGGTCTACGAGCAGTACTTC.

The chain recombines TRBV5-5 with TRBJ2-3; D unresolved. Germline V gene data show CDR1 as SGHKS and CDR2 as YYEKEE (reference sequence). This CDR3 region has 12 residues. V gave up 4 bases and J gave up 2 bases, with 5 bases separating them. For the CDR3, the DNA is TGTGCCAGCAGCCCGTACACAGATACGCAGTATTTT. Translated, it gives CASSPYTDTQYF.

In its sample, this clone was seen once. The chain combines TRBV6-5 with TRBJ2-1; 9 bases fit TRBD1. This CDR3 region has 12 residues. V was clipped by 7 bases and J by 10 bases; unmatched bases: 5. The germline gives CDR1 MNHEY, CDR2 SVGAGI. The CDR3 here is CASIPTGGEQFF. The CDR3 nucleotides are TGTGCCAGCATCCCGACAGGGGGGGAGCAGTTCTTC.

This clone was picked up one time. This chain links TRBV5-1 with TRBJ1-2; D may be TRBD1 (6 bases). Germline V gene sequence: CDR1 SGHRS, CDR2 YFSETQ. The V gene lost 3 bases and the J gene lost 7 bases, with 22 bases spanning the gap. The CDR3 is 16 residues long. CDR3 region: CASSSSTGHGGAGYTF. The CDR3 bases are TGCGCCAGCAGCTCTAGTACTGGACACGGGGGGGCTGGCTACACCTTC. The variable domain in full, with the rest retrieved from reference TRBV5-1 and TRBJ1-2, is KAGVTQTPRYLIKTRGQQVTLSCSPISGHRSVSWYQQTPGQGLQFLFEYFSETQRNKGNFPGRFSGRQFSNSRSEMNVSTLELGDSALYLCASSSSTGHGGAGYTFGSGTRLTVV.

This clone is a singleton in its sample. V gene TRBV19 combines with J gene TRBJ1-2, with D tentatively TRBD1 (6 bases). Trimming removed 5 bases at V and 4 bases at J, with 17 bases between. The germline gives CDR1 LNHDA, CDR2 SQIVND (reference sequence). The CDR3 covers 15 residues. The CDR3 DNA follows: TGTGCCAGTAGTGATGGGGGGGGCACAATCTATGGCTACACCTTC. Translation: CASSDGGGTIYGYTF.

The chain links TRBV9 to TRBJ2-6; 7 bases match TRBD1. Germline loops: CDR1 SGDLS, CDR2 YYNGEE. With V trimmed by 3 bases and J by 0 bases, 6 bases remained unmatched. The CDR3 loop spans 17 amino acids. The chain's CDR3 is CASSAGTAHSGANVLTF. The DNA of the CDR3 is TGTGCCAGCAGCGCGGGGACAGCTCACTCTGGGGCCAACGTCCTGACTTTC.

The chain carries TRBV3-1 (or the pseudogene TRBV3-2) and TRBJ1-2, with 7 bases lining up with TRBD1. With V trimmed by 4 bases and J by 2 bases, 7 bases remained unmatched. The germline V gene encodes CDR1 LGHDT and CDR2 YNNKEL (reference sequence). The CDR3 has 15 residues. CDR3 DNA: TGTGCCAGCAGCCGACAGGGATACGCGAACTATGGCTACACCTTC. Translating it yields CASSRQGYANYGYTF.

This clone showed up just once. This sequence joins TRBV5-1 and TRBJ2-7; D perhaps matches TRBD1 (5 bases). The germline CDR1 and CDR2 sequences are SGHRS and YFSETQ. CDR3 length: 14 amino acids. Trimming pared 1 base from V and 4 bases from J, leaving 12 bases between. CDR3 sequence (DNA): TGCGCCAGCAGCTTGACTGACAGATCGTACGAGCAGTACTTC. Its protein product is CASSLTDRSYEQYF.

The DNA for the CDR3 is TGTGCCAGCAGCTCCGGACTAGCGGGCACCGGGGAGCTGTTTTTT. Translated, it gives CASSSGLAGTGELFF. This sequence joins TRBV5-5 and TRBJ2-2; 11 bases fit TRBD2. The CDR3 contains 15 residues. From germline, CDR1 is SGHKS and CDR2 YYEKEE (reference sequence). V gave up 3 bases and J gave up 4 bases; unmatched junction bases: 2.

The chain employs TRBV11-2 and TRBJ1-2; D gene unclear. Trimming shortened V by 1 base and J by 5 bases, and 8 bases separated the two germline ends. CDR1 is SGHAT and CDR2 is FQNNGV in the germline V gene. The CDR3 contains 13 residues. CDR3 protein: CASSLVGSYGYTF. The CDR3 bases are TGTGCCAGCAGCTTAGTAGGGAGTTATGGCTACACCTTC.

The gene calls are TRBV7-3 and TRBJ2-3; 7 positions agree with TRBD2. Germline CDR1 reads SGHTA; CDR2 reads FQGTGA. Trimming removed 5 bases from V and 5 bases from J; junction bases left unmatched: 13. The CDR3 contains 16 residues. The CDR3 DNA follows: TGTGCCAGCAGCCCCCATCCCGGACTAGAGATAGATACGCAGTATTTT. It is translated as CASSPHPGLEIDTQYF.

The chain employs TRBV2 and TRBJ2-1; D unresolved. The V gene lost 2 bases and the J gene lost 6 bases, with 14 bases spanning the gap. Germline CDR1 is SNHLY and CDR2 is FYNNEI. The CDR3 has 15 residues. The CDR3 bases are TGTGCCAGCAGTGAATACCAGGCCTCTCGCAATGAGCAGTTCTTC. It is translated as CASSEYQASRNEQFF.

The genes are TRBV5-1 and TRBJ1-1, with a weak D call TRBD1 (5 bases). This CDR3 has 13 amino acids. Trimming pared 3 bases from V and 3 bases from J, leaving 9 bases between. CDR1 is SGHRS, CDR2 YFSETQ, per germline. The DNA of the CDR3 is TGCGCCAGCAGCTGGGGACTTTACACTGAAGCTTTCTTT. This codes for CASSWGLYTEAFF.

This chain connects TRBV3-1 (or the pseudogene TRBV3-2) to TRBJ1-4, with 9 bases lining up with TRBD1. Trimming cost V 3 bases and J 8 bases; bases outside gene matches: 7. From germline, CDR1 is LGHDT and CDR2 YNNKEL (reference sequence). The CDR3 loop spans 15 amino acids. CDR3 coding DNA: TGTGCCAGCAGCCACACAGGGGGCGGCCCCGAAAAACTGTTTTTT. Translating gives CASSHTGGGPEKLFF.